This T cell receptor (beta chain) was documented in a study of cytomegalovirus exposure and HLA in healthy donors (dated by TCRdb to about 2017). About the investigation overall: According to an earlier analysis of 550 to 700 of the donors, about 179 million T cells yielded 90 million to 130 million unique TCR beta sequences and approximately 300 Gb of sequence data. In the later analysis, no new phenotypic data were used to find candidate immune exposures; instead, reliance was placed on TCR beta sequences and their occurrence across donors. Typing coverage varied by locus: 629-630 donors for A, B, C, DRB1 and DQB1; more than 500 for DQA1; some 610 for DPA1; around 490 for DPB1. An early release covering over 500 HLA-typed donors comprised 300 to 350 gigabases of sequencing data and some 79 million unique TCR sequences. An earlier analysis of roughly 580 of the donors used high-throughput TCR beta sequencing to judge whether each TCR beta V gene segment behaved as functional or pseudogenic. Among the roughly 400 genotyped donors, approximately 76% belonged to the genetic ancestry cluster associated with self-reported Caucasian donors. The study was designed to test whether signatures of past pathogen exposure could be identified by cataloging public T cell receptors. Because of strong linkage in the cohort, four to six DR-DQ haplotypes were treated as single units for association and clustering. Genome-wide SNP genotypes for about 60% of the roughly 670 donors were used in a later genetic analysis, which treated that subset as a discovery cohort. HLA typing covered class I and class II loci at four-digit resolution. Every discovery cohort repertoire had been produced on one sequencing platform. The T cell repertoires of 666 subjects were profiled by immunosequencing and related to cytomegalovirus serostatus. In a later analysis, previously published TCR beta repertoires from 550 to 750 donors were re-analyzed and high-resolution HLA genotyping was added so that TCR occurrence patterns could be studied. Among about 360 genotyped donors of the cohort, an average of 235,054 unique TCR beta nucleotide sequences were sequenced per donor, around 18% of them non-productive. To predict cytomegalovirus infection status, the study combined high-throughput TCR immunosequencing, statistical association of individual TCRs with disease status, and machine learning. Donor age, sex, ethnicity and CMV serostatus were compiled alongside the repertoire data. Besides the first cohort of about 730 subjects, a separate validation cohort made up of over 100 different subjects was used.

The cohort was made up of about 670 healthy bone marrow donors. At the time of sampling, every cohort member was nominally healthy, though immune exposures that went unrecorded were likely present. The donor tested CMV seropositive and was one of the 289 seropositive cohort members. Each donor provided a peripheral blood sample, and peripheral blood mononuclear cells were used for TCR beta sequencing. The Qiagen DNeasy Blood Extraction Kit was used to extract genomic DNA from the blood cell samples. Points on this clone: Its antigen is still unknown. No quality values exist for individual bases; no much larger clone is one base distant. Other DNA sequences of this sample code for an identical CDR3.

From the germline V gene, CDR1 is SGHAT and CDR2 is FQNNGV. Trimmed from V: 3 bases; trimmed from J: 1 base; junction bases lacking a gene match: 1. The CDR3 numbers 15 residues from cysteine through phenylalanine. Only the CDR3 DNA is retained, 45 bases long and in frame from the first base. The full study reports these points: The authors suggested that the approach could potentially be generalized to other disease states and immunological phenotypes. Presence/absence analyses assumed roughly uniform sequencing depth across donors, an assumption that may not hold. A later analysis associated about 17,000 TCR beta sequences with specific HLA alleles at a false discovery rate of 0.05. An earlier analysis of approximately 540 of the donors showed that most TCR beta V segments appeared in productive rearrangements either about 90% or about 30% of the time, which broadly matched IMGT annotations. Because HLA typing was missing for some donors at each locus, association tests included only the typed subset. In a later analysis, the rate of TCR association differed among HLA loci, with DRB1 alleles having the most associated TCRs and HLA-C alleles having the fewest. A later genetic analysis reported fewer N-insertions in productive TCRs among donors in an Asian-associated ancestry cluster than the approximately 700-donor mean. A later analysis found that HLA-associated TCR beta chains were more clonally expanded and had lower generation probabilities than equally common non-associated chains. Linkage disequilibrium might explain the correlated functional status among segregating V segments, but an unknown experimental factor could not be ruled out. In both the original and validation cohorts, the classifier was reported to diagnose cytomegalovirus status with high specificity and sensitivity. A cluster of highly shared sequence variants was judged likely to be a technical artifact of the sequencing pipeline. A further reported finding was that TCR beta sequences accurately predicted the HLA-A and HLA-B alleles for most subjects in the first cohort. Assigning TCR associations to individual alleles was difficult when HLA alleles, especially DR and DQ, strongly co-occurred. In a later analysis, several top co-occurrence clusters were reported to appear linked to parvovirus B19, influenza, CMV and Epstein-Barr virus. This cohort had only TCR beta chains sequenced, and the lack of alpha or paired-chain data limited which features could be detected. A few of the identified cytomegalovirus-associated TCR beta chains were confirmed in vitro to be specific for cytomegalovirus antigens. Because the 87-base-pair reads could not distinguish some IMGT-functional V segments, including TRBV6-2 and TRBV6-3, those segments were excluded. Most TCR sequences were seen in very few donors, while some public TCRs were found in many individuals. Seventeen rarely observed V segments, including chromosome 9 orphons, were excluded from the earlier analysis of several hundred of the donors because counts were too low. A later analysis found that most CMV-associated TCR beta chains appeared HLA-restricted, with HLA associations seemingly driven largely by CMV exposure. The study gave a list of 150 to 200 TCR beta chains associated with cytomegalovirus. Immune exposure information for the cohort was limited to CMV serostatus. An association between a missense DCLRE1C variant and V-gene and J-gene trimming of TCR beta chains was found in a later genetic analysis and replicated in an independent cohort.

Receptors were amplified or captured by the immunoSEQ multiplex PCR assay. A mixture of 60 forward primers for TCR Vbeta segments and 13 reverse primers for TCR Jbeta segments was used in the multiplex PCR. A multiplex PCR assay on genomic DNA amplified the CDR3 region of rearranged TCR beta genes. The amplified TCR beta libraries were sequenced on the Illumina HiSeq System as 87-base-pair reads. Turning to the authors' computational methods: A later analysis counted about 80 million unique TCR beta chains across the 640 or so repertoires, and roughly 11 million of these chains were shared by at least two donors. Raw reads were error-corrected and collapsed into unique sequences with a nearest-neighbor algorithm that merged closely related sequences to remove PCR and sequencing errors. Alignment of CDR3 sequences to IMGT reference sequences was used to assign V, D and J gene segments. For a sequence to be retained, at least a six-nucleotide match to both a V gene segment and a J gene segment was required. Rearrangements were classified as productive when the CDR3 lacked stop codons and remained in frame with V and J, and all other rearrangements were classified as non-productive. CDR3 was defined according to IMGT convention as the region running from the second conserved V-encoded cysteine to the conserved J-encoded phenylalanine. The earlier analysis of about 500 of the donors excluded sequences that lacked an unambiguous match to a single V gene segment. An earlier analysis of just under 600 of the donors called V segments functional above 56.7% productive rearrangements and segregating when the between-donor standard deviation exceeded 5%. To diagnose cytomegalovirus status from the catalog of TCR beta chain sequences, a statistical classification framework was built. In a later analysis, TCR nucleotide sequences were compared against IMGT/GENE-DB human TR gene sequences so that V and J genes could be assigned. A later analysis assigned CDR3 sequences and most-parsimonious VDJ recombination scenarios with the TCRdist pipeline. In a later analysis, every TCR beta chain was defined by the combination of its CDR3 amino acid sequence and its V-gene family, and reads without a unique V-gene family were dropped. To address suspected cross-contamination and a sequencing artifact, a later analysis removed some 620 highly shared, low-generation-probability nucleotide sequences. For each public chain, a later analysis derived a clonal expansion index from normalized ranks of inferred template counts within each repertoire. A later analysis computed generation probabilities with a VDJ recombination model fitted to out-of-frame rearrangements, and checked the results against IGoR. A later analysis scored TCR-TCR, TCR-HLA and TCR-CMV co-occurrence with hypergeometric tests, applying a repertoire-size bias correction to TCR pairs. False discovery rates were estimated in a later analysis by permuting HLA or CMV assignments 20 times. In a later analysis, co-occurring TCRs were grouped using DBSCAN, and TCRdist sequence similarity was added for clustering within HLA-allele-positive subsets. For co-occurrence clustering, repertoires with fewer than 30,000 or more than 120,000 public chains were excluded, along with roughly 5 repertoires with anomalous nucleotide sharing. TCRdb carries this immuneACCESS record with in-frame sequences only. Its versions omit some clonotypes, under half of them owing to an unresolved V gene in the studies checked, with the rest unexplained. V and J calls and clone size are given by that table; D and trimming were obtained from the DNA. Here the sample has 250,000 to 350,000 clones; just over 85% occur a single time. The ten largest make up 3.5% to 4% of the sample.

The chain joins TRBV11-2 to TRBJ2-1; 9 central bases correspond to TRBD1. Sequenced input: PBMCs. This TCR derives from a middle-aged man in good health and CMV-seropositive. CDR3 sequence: CASSLDRGSYNEQFF. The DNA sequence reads TGTGCCAGCAGCTTGGACAGGGGTTCCTACAATGAGCAGTTCTTC.